Here is one T cell receptor beta chain with its context. The target antigen is unknown. Using viral peptide pools, the ViraFEST assay grew out antigen-specific CD4+ T cells prior to sequencing. Researchers isolated CD4+ T cells once roughly nine days of culture had elapsed. This sample was taken from a study of vaccination effects on CD4 cells after COVID-19. TCRdb's table, derived via immunoSEQ multiplex PCR, lists solely in-frame clones and lacks some. Of 55,000 to 65,000 clones in the sample, 75% to 85% are singletons; the top ten hold roughly 2.4%. The germline CDR1 and CDR2 sequences are SNHLY and FYNNEI. The V and J ends lost 6 bases and 5 bases respectively, with 10 bases between them. This CDR3 comprises 13 residues.

This receptor was identified in a human donor who received a COVID-19 vaccine. The sequences come from CD4+ T cells from PBMCs cultured with HCoV-229E spike peptides, collected before COVID-19 vaccination. The J gene is TRBJ2-2, the V gene TRBV2; D unclear. The DNA of the CDR3 is TGTGCCAGCAGGTGGACCGATACCGGGGAGCTGTTTTTT. Translating it yields CASRWTDTGELFF.